This T cell receptor (beta chain) was sequenced during a study of T-cell memory formation after mild COVID-19. Across the study: TCR clusters were mostly confined to one donor each. Study-level results: The study found balanced CD4/CD8 in clones contracting day 15 to 85 and a CD4+ lean in later expanders.

Researchers used 5'RACE with constant-segment primers to make TCR alpha and TCR beta cDNA libraries that carry sample barcodes and UMIs. TCRdb reprocessed the 5' RACE reads via MiXCR and lists one record per CDR3 protein. The sample includes a few hundred thousand distinct CDR3 sequences, under 20% of them seen just once. To note about this clonotype: Antigen specificity is unknown.

Germline lookup yields CDR1 SNHLY and CDR2 FYNNEI. The V end was cut by 7 bases, the J end by 7 bases, with 16 bases between. The CDR3 contains 14 residues. This TCR came from a man aged 18 to 29 who had mild COVID-19 (a few samples of this study predate the infection). Cell type and time point are not known. The source material was PBMCs or a T cell subset sorted from them (not recorded which). The V and J genes are TRBV2 and TRBJ2-2, with a weak D call TRBD2 (5 bases). The CDR3 sequence: CASTAGREGGELFF. The CDR3 nucleotides read TGTGCCAGCACGGCGGGCCGAGAAGGCGGGGAGCTGTTTTTT.